This T cell receptor beta chain appears in the sequencing data of a study of blood T cell repertoires in COVID-19. About the research overall: In each case, the material was cDNA or gDNA derived from T cells, B-cell-depleted T cells, or PBMCs.

Original data processing: Estimated nucleated cell counts came from reference gene primer amplification. Profiling relied on immunoSEQ multiplex PCR, and the TCRdb table lists in-frame clones only, not all of them. That table is the source of V, J and clone size, and D and trimming were worked out from the DNA. The sample gives some 350,000 clones, approximately 89% of which show up once; around 4.6% is in the top ten. V dropped 4 bases and J dropped 4; count of bases not matched to a gene: 2. Germline V gene sequence: CDR1 ENHRY, CDR2 SYGVKD. The CDR3 has 14 residues. The chain couples TRBV10-3 to TRBJ2-2; 8 nucleotides line up with TRBD1. The specimen was PBMCs or T cells enriched from blood (not recorded which). This receptor was taken from a man aged 25-45 years who had recovered from COVID-19. The CDR3 bases are TGTGCCATCAGTGGGACAGGGTTCACCGGGGAGCTGTTTTTT. Translated, it gives CAISGTGFTGELFF.